The rows below give T cell receptor beta chains drawn from one sample of a study of blood T cell repertoires in COVID-19. This table comes from immunoSEQ multiplex PCR, and its TCRdb copy is limited to in-frame clones, with some not included. The sample holds more than 50,000 clones, approximately 85% seen once. Sample: peripheral blood. The source is a human donor in a cohort sampled during active COVID-19. Both conserved end residues are trimmed from each CDR3. Size tells how often a clone was seen (once, few, many) or the class of an expanded clone, and some rows leave it out.

TRBJ2-2	13	once	TRBV6-5	ASRRTEEITGELF
TRBJ2-5	13	NA	TRBV7-8	ASSAGTGTQETQY
TRBJ2-3	12	NA	TRBV24-1	ATRVSGGADTQY
TRBJ1-5	13	few	TRBV2	ASRERSGSNQPQH
TRBJ2-1	12	NA	TRBV2	AIPKRVSYNEQF
TRBJ2-7	10	NA	TRBV5-5	ASSWTGEGQY
TRBJ2-5	11	NA	TRBV3-1/TRBV3-2	ASSQLGEETQY
TRBJ2-7	12	NA	TRBV6-5	ASKEHRGKYEQY
TRBJ1-2	12	NA	TRBV7-8	ASSSQRKEYGYT
TRBJ2-3	13	NA	TRBV6-5	ALTRRTGVTDTQY
TRBJ1-2	11	NA	TRBV27	ASKYDANYGYT